The 16 T cell receptor beta chains listed next were all sequenced from one sample in a study of human T cells and chemical hapten exposure. TCRdb passed the RACE reads through MiXCR, listing each CDR3 protein once. The repertoire includes roughly 380,000 distinct CDR3 sequences, about 5.1% of them detected once, and 2.5% to 3% sits in the top ten. Indicated time point: pre-sensitization, week 0. Sample treatment: therapeutic diphenylcyclopropenone sensitization with weekly scalp DPC. The sample consisted of whole blood, taken in connection with sensitization to the hapten diphenylcyclopropenone (DPC). These receptors came from a woman in her fifties or sixties with alopecia areata. Some clones in this sample may be carry-over from other donors' samples.

This clonotype was seen only a few times. The chain recombines TRBV20-1 with TRBJ1-5, with 7 bases aligning to TRBD1. The CDR3 consists of 16 residues. Losses at the gene ends were 0 bases for V and 1 base for J; bases not matched to a gene: 6. CDR1 is DFQATT, CDR2 SNEGSKA, per germline (reference sequence). CDR3 amino acids: CSARDWGGQSNQPQHF. The CDR3 nucleotides read TGCAGTGCTAGAGATTGGGGGGGACAGAGCAATCAGCCCCAGCATTTT.

The V gene is TRBV20-1, the J gene TRBJ2-4; D not resolved. V was cut by 5 bases and J by 0 bases, with 8 bases left in between. The CDR3 length is 13 residues. From germline, CDR1 is DFQATT and CDR2 SNEGSKA (reference sequence). CDR3 sequence (DNA): TGCAGTGCTCCCGGGTTAGCCAAAAACATTCAGTACTTC. Translated: CSAPGLAKNIQYF.

The chain links TRBV6-6 to TRBJ2-3; D gene unclear. The CDR3 has 12 amino acids. CDR1 and CDR2 from the germline V gene are MNHNY and SVGAGI (reference sequence). V was shortened by 7 bases and J by 5 bases, with 10 bases between the two germline ends. The CDR3 loop is CASTPNGDTQYF. The CDR3 DNA reads as TGTGCCAGCACCCCCAACGGAGATACGCAGTATTTT.

This clonotype appeared a few times. This chain links TRBV10-3 with TRBJ2-1, with D possibly matching TRBD2 (5 bases). The CDR3 spans 16 residues. V was shortened by 3 bases and J by 3 bases, with 15 bases between the two germline ends. CDR1 ENHRY and CDR2 SYGVKD come from the germline V gene. The CDR3 reads CAISDRTLSDYNEQFF. Here the CDR3 DNA reads TGTGCCATCAGTGATCGGACTTTGTCCGACTACAATGAGCAGTTCTTC.

Ten or more counts support this clonotype. The chain is built from TRBV25-1 and TRBJ2-5; D tentatively fits TRBD1 or TRBD2 (5 bases each). CDR3 size: 15 residues. V was shortened by 4 bases and J by 3 bases, with 15 bases between the two germline ends. Germline CDR1 and CDR2: MGHDK and SYGVNS. CDR3 sequence reads: CASSAPGAGKETQYF. CDR3 coding DNA: TGTGCCAGCAGTGCCCCCGGGGCCGGTAAAGAGACCCAGTACTTC.

This clonotype was counted only a few times. V usage is TRBV20-1 and J usage is TRBJ1-1; no firm D call. This CDR3 has 13 residues. Germline V gives CDR1 DFQATT, CDR2 SNEGSKA (reference sequence). Trimming removed 6 bases from V and 6 bases from J, with 17 bases in between. CDR3 amino acids: CSASQAQRSEAFF. The CDR3 DNA sequence: TGCAGTGCCAGCCAGGCCCAACGTTCTGAAGCTTTCTTT.

DNA for the CDR3: TGTGCCAGCAGTCCCGACTTGAGACAAAATTCCCAGCATTTT. This codes for CASSPDLRQNSQHF. The rearrangement joins TRBV6-2 or TRBV6-3 to TRBJ1-5; D is undetermined. This CDR3 has 14 residues. Germline V gene data show CDR1 as MNHEY and CDR2 as SVGEGT. Trimming took 5 bases from V and 11 from J, leaving 19 bases between them.

This clonotype was counted ten times or more. V gene TRBV28 combines with J gene TRBJ2-7, with D possibly being TRBD2 (5 bases). Looked up from germline, CDR1 is MDHEN and CDR2 is SYDVKM. Trimming shortened V by 8 bases and J by 0 bases, and 20 bases separated the two germline ends. CDR3 length: 16 amino acids. Here the CDR3 reads CASRSEFGLSSYEQYF. CDR3 in DNA: TGTGCCAGCCGGTCTGAATTTGGACTGAGCTCCTACGAGCAGTACTTC.

This clonotype has ten or more counts. The chain is built from TRBV2 and TRBJ1-5; D not certain. This CDR3 contains 15 residues. V was pared by 6 bases and J by 3 bases, with 15 bases between. The germline CDR1 and CDR2 sequences are SNHLY and FYNNEI. CDR3 sequence: CASRDPGGHNQPQHF. DNA of the CDR3: TGTGCCAGCAGGGATCCGGGTGGCCACAATCAGCCCCAGCATTTT.

This clonotype has only a few counts. Sequence at one end of the junction differs from germline and may be a read error. The chain recombines TRBV5-1 with TRBJ1-1, with unresolved D. This CDR3 region has 12 residues. In germline, CDR1 is SGHRS, CDR2 YFSETQ. The CDR3 nucleotides are TGCGCCAGCGGCTTGCCGGGAACTGAAGCTTTCTTT. It translates to CASGLPGTEAFF.

V and J are TRBV7-9 and TRBJ1-5; D not certain. Germline V lookup: CDR1 SEHNR, CDR2 FQNEAQ (reference sequence). CDR3 size: 13 residues. V was pared by 5 bases and J by 6 bases, with 11 bases between. This chain's CDR3 is CASSRTGPQPQHF. Here the CDR3 DNA reads TGTGCCAGCAGCCGGACCGGGCCTCAGCCCCAGCATTTT.

The rearrangement uses TRBV5-6 and TRBJ2-7; TRBD1 aligns across 8 bases. Germline V CDR1 and CDR2: SGHDT, YYEEEE. J gave up 1 base and V 4 bases, and 10 bases lay outside the gene matches. This CDR3 spans 16 amino acids. CDR3 protein: CASSPWSGQVSYEQYF. CDR3 nucleotides: TGTGCCAGCAGCCCCTGGTCGGGACAGGTATCCTACGAGCAGTACTTC.

The genes are TRBV29-1 and TRBJ1-3, with D maybe TRBD1 (6 bases). CDR3 length: 13 amino acids. V was trimmed by 4 bases and J by 3 bases, leaving 10 bases between them. Germline loops: CDR1 SQVTM, CDR2 ANQGSEA. The CDR3 reads CSVAGTNGNTIYF. The CDR3 DNA is TGCAGCGTTGCCGGGACAAATGGAAACACCATATATTTT.

This clonotype was counted at least ten times. The chain is built from TRBV2 and TRBJ2-1; D possibly corresponds to TRBD2 (5 bases). The germline gives CDR1 SNHLY, CDR2 FYNNEI. There are 13 residues in the CDR3. V lost 5 bases and J lost 5, with 10 bases in between. The CDR3 region is CASSFREDNEQFF. Here the CDR3 DNA reads TGTGCCAGCAGTTTCCGGGAAGACAATGAGCAGTTCTTC.

This clonotype has ten or more counts. The chain combines TRBV3-1 with TRBJ2-1; the match to TRBD1 covers 7 bases. The trim removed 1 base at V and 5 bases at J, leaving 5 bases unmatched. CDR3 length: 15 amino acids. The V gene's germline CDR1 is LGHDT and CDR2 YNNKEL (reference sequence). CDR3 amino acids: CASSQGTGRNNEQFF. In DNA form, the CDR3 reads TGTGCCAGCAGCCAAGGGACAGGTCGGAACAATGAGCAGTTCTTC.

The rearrangement joins TRBV12-5 to TRBJ2-3; perhaps TRBD1 as D (6 bases). Trimming shortened V by 7 bases and J by 0 bases, and 11 bases separated the two germline ends. CDR1 is LGHNT and CDR2 is FRNRAP in the germline V gene. The CDR3 loop spans 14 amino acids. The CDR3 DNA is TGTGCTAGTGCCCAGGGGTTTAGCACAGATACGCAGTATTTT. Protein: CASAQGFSTDTQYF.